The next 23 T cell receptor beta chains were all read from a single sample in a study of cytomegalovirus exposure and HLA in healthy donors. PCR primers comprised 60 Vbeta and 13 Jbeta primers. TCRdb's table, derived via immunoSEQ multiplex PCR, lists solely in-frame clones and lacks some. This sample has tens of thousands of clones, with about 80% found just once. The sequencing sample was made of PBMCs. These receptors were taken from a man aged 50-60 years in good health and CMV-seropositive.

The chain employs TRBV5-1 and TRBJ2-2; D not resolved. CDR1 and CDR2 (germline): SGHRS, YFSETQ. The ends were cut back, 6 bases at V and 3 bases at J, with 6 bases in the middle. The CDR3 loop spans 12 amino acids. CDR3 in amino acids: CASTPYTGELFF. In DNA, the CDR3 is TGCGCCAGCACCCCCTACACCGGGGAGCTGTTTTTT. The full variable domain, its missing parts supplied by reference TRBV5-1 and TRBJ2-2, is KAGVTQTPRYLIKTRGQQVTLSCSPISGHRSVSWYQQTPGQGLQFLFEYFSETQRNKGNFPGRFSGRQFSNSRSEMNVSTLELGDSALYLCASTPYTGELFFGEGSRLTVL.

The rearrangement links TRBV7-6 to TRBJ2-1, with 10 bases fitting TRBD1. Looked up from germline, CDR1 is SGHVS and CDR2 is FNYEAQ. J gave up 5 bases and V 2 bases, and 6 bases lay outside the gene matches. The CDR3 runs to 16 residues. The DNA of the CDR3 is TGTGCCAGCAGCTTATTTTCGGGACAGGGGAACAATGAGCAGTTCTTC. Its translation is CASSLFSGQGNNEQFF.

The chain carries TRBV5-4 and TRBJ2-3; 7 nucleotides align to TRBD1. Germline CDR1 and CDR2: SGHNT and YYREEE (reference sequence). V trimming: 4 bases; J trimming: 5 bases; junction bases outside the gene matches: 10. The CDR3 runs 15 residues. The CDR3 DNA reads as TGTGCCAGCAGCGGATTAGGGGGCCGGGGAGATACGCAGTATTTT. It translates to CASSGLGGRGDTQYF. Using reference TRBV5-4 and TRBJ2-3 for the parts outside the CDR3, the full variable domain is ETGVTQSPTHLIKTRGQQVTLRCSSQSGHNTVSWYQQALGQGPQFIFQYYREEENGRGNFPPRFSGLQFPNYSSELNVNALELDDSALYLCASSGLGGRGDTQYFGPGTRLTVL.

This clone was found a few times. J is TRBJ2-1 and V is TRBV4-3; D remains unclear. Looked up from germline, CDR1 is LGHNA and CDR2 is YSLEER. Trimming took off 2 bases at V and 3 bases at J, with 17 bases between the two ends. The CDR3 runs 17 residues. CDR3 protein: CASSQHIIVLIYNEQFF. DNA of the CDR3: TGCGCCAGCAGCCAACATATCATAGTACTAATCTACAATGAGCAGTTCTTC.

This clone appeared a few times. The chain recombines TRBV11-2 with TRBJ2-1; D is possibly TRBD2 (6 bases). Germline V gene sequence: CDR1 SGHAT, CDR2 FQNNGV. The CDR3 runs to 15 residues. V was clipped by 5 bases and J by 2 bases, with 13 bases between them. The chain's CDR3 is CASSHGTPAYNEQFF. The CDR3 DNA sequence: TGTGCCAGCAGCCACGGGACTCCCGCCTACAATGAGCAGTTCTTC.

This clone was recorded a few times. The chain has TRBV29-1 and TRBJ2-3; 9 nucleotides match TRBD1. Germline values: CDR1 SQVTM, CDR2 ANQGSEA. V lost 6 bases to trimming and J lost 8 bases; unmatched junction nucleotides: 3. CDR3 length: 11 amino acids. This CDR3 is CSVGQGVTQYF. CDR3 bases: TGCAGCGTGGGACAGGGAGTTACGCAGTATTTT.

Concerning this clone itself: One end of the junction is discordant with germline, which a read error may explain. V gene TRBV7-9 combines with J gene TRBJ1-4; 8 bases match TRBD1. CDR1 is SEHNR and CDR2 is FQNEAQ in the germline V gene (reference sequence). This CDR3 comprises 17 residues. The CDR3 loop reads CSSSLAISRGPNEKLFF. CDR3 DNA sequence: TGTTCCAGCAGCTTAGCAATATCCAGGGGGCCTAATGAAAAACTGTTTTTT.

This clone was observed a single time. This chain joins TRBV7-4 and TRBJ1-3, with 7 bases aligning to TRBD1. The CDR3 is 17 amino acids. CDR1 is SGHVT and CDR2 is SQSDAQ in the germline V gene. V was clipped by 5 bases and J by 1 base; unmatched bases: 11. For the CDR3, the DNA is TGTGCCAGCAGCCCCTCCGTGACAGGGACTTCTGGAAACACCATATATTTT. Its translation: CASSPSVTGTSGNTIYF. Supplemented by reference TRBV7-4 and TRBJ1-3, the full variable domain reads GAGVSQSPRYKVAKRGRDVALRCDSISGHVTLYWYRQTLGQGSEVLTYSQSDAQRDKSGRPSGRFSAERPERSVSTLKIQRTEQGDSAVYLCASSPSVTGTSGNTIYFGEGSWLTVV.

This clone came up a few times. The V gene is TRBV4-3, the J gene TRBJ2-1; D is ambiguous. Germline-derived CDR1 and CDR2 are LGHNA and YSLEER. The CDR3 has 17 amino acids. V lost 4 bases to trimming and J lost 5 bases, with 21 bases between them. The CDR3 DNA reads as TGCGCCAGCAGCCCAGATATGATCCTACTCCTCCACAATGAGCAGTTCTTC. This translates into CASSPDMILLLHNEQFF.

This clone was observed once. The rearrangement links TRBV5-4 to TRBJ1-1, with a tentative D call TRBD1 (6 bases). V was cut by 6 bases and J by 4 bases, with 16 bases left in between. Germline V CDR1 and CDR2: SGHNT, YYREEE (reference sequence). The CDR3 extends over 14 amino acids. As DNA, the CDR3 is TGTGCCAGCAACCCCAAGGGGGTTCGCACTGAAGCTTTCTTT. Amino acids: CASNPKGVRTEAFF. Looking up the rest from reference TRBV5-4 and TRBJ1-1 gives the full variable domain: ETGVTQSPTHLIKTRGQQVTLRCSSQSGHNTVSWYQQALGQGPQFIFQYYREEENGRGNFPPRFSGLQFPNYSSELNVNALELDDSALYLCASNPKGVRTEAFFGQGTRLTVV.

The rearrangement links TRBV4-1 to TRBJ1-1, with TRBD1 as a possible D gene (6 bases). Trimming took 6 bases from V and 8 from J, leaving 16 bases between them. Germline V gene lookup returns CDR1 MGHRA and CDR2 YSYEKL. This CDR3 has 13 residues. CDR3 coding DNA: TGCGCCAGCAGGGGGGAGGGGGGAAGGGAAGCTTTCTTT. Translated: CASRGEGGREAFF.

Here the CDR3 reads CASSLGQANYGYTF. DNA for the CDR3: TGTGCCAGCAGTTTGGGACAGGCGAACTATGGCTACACCTTC. The chain joins TRBV6-5 to TRBJ1-2; the match to TRBD1 covers 8 bases. The V gene's germline CDR1 is MNHEY and CDR2 SVGAGI. V lost 4 bases and J lost 2; bases outside the gene matches: 3. The CDR3 has 14 residues.

This clone has only a few counts. The chain couples TRBV6-5 to TRBJ2-3, with D hard to call. CDR3 size: 14 residues. The V end lost 7 bases, the J end lost 0 bases, and 11 bases lay between the germline ends. Per the germline V gene, CDR1 is MNHEY and CDR2 is SVGAGI. CDR3 DNA: TGTGCCAGCATCAGGCAGAGAAGCACAGATACGCAGTATTTT. Protein: CASIRQRSTDTQYF.

The chain employs TRBV9 and TRBJ2-1; TRBD2 matches 9 bases. Germline CDR1 and CDR2: SGDLS and YYNGEE. The ends lost 2 bases at V and 8 bases at J; junction bases unmatched: 5. The length of the CDR3 is 14 residues. The CDR3 DNA reads TGTGCCAGCAGCGTGGGCGGGGGGGGATATGAGCAGTTCTTC. It encodes CASSVGGGGYEQFF.

The chain employs TRBV10-3 and TRBJ2-7; 7 bases are shared with TRBD1. From germline, CDR1 is ENHRY and CDR2 SYGVKD. J was trimmed by 0 bases and V by 0 bases; bases with no gene match: 5. This CDR3 has 16 amino acids. The CDR3 sequence: CAISESQGTSSYEQYF. CDR3 coding DNA: TGTGCCATCAGTGAGTCACAGGGGACGAGCTCCTACGAGCAGTACTTC.

The chain joins TRBV28 to TRBJ1-5, with TRBD1 as a possible D gene (5 bases). The CDR3 is 15 amino acids. CDR1 and CDR2 from the germline V gene are MDHEN and SYDVKM. V lost 3 bases and J 0 bases, leaving 9 bases between the germline ends. The CDR3 reads CASSLAGGSNQPQHF. CDR3 DNA sequence: TGTGCCAGCAGTTTGGCGGGGGGTAGCAATCAGCCCCAGCATTTT.

The V call is TRBV6-5, the J call TRBJ2-1; D is perhaps TRBD2 (5 bases). The CDR3 is made up of 14 amino acids. Trimming took off 5 bases at V and 10 bases at J, with 18 bases between the two ends. Germline CDR1 MNHEY, CDR2 SVGAGI. CDR3: CASSVWLALSEQFF. In DNA, the CDR3 is TGTGCCAGCAGTGTTTGGCTAGCCCTTTCCGAGCAGTTCTTC.

A word on this clone: Germline is not matched at one junction end, which may reflect a read error. This sequence joins TRBV5-1 and TRBJ1-2; tentative D call: TRBD1 (6 bases). Germline assignment: CDR1 SGHRS and CDR2 YFSETQ. This CDR3 spans 13 amino acids. CDR3 coding DNA: TGCGCCAGCAGCTTATCAGGGGCCTATGGCTACTCCTTC. Protein sequence: CASSLSGAYGYSF.

This clone occurred a few times. The chain has TRBV6-5 and TRBJ1-4; D remains unclear. This CDR3 spans 15 amino acids. The V gene's germline CDR1 is MNHEY and CDR2 SVGAGI. V lost 7 bases to trimming and J lost 8 bases, with 20 bases between them. The CDR3 loop reads CASTFLGGFEEKLFF. Written as DNA, the CDR3 is TGTGCCAGCACCTTTCTCGGAGGGTTCGAGGAAAAACTGTTTTTT.

J is TRBJ2-7 and V is TRBV13; TRBD1 agrees at 8 bases. CDR1 and CDR2 from the germline V gene are PRHDT and FYEKMQ (reference sequence). J was trimmed by 2 bases and V by 4 bases; bases with no gene match: 10. CDR3 size: 16 residues. CDR3 DNA: TGTGCCAGCAGCTCCCAGTCGGGACAGGCTGCCTACGAGCAGTACTTC. Protein product: CASSSQSGQAAYEQYF.

The V call is TRBV5-4, the J call TRBJ1-4; 8 bases are shared with TRBD1. Trimming at V came to 1 base and at J to 6 bases, leaving 2 bases not matched to a gene. Germline V gene lookup returns CDR1 SGHNT and CDR2 YYREEE (reference sequence). The CDR3 is 14 residues long. DNA for the CDR3: TGTGCCAGCAGCTTGAACAGGGGGGATGAAAAACTGTTTTTT. Its protein product is CASSLNRGDEKLFF.

Points on this clone: Mismatch with germline at one junction end may stem from a read error. The chain couples TRBV30 to TRBJ1-1; D possibly corresponds to TRBD1 (6 bases). Per germline, CDR1 GTSNPN and CDR2 SVGIG (reference sequence). The CDR3 sequence is 12 residues long. CDR3 residues: CAWTAGDTEAFF. CDR3 DNA sequence: TGTGCATGGACAGCAGGGGACACTGAAGCTTTCTTT.

The rearrangement joins TRBV4-3 to TRBJ1-1; unclear D gene. V was cut by 1 base and J by 0 bases, with 9 bases left in between. The CDR3 has 15 residues. Looked up from germline, CDR1 is LGHNA and CDR2 is YSLEER. In DNA form, the CDR3 reads TGCGCCAGCAGCCAAGGACTAACGGTGAACACTGAAGCTTTCTTT. This codes for CASSQGLTVNTEAFF.